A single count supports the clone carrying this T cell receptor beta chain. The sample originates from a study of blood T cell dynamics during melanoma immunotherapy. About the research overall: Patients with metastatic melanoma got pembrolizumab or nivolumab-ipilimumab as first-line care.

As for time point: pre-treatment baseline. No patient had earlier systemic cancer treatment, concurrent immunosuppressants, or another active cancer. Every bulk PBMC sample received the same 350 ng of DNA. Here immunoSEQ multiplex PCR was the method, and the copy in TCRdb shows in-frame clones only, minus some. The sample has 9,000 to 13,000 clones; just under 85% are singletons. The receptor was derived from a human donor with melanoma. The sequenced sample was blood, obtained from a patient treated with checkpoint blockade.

This chain's CDR3 is CSARTRGEQFF. For the CDR3, the DNA is TGCAGTGCTAGAACCAGGGGTGAGCAGTTCTTC. This sequence joins TRBV20-1 and TRBJ2-1; possibly TRBD1 for D (6 bases). The CDR3 has 11 amino acids. Germline-derived CDR1 and CDR2 are DFQATT and SNEGSKA (reference sequence). Between the trimmed V and J ends, which lost 2 bases and 9 bases, there was a span of 8 bases.